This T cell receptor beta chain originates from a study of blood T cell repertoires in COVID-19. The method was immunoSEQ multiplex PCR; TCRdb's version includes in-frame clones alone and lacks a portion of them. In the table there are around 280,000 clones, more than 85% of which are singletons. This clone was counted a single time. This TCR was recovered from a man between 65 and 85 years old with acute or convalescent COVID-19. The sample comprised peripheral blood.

Written as DNA, the CDR3 is TGTGCCAGCAGTCCCCAACTAGCGGGGGGGGAGACCCAGTACTTC. Its translation: CASSPQLAGGETQYF. The chain is built from TRBV28 and TRBJ2-5; 13 bases match TRBD2. CDR1 is MDHEN and CDR2 is SYDVKM in the germline V gene. V shed 5 bases and J 5 bases; nucleotides not matched to a gene: 5. The CDR3 extends over 15 amino acids.